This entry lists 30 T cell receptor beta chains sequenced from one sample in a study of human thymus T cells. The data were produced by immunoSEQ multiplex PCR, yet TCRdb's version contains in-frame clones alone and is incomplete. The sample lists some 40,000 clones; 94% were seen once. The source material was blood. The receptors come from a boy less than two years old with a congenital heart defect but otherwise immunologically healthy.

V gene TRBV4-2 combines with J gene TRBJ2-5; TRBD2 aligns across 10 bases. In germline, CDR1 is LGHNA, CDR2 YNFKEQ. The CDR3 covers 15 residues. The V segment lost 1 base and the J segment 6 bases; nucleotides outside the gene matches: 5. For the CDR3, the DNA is TGTGCCAGCAGCCAAGTTCTAGCGGGGGCGAAGACCCAGTACTTC. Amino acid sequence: CASSQVLAGAKTQYF.

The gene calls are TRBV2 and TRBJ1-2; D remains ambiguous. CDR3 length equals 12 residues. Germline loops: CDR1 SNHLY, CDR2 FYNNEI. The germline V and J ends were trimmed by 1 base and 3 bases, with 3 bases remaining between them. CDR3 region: CASSEGHYGYTF. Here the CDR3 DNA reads TGTGCCAGCAGTGAAGGACACTATGGCTACACCTTC.

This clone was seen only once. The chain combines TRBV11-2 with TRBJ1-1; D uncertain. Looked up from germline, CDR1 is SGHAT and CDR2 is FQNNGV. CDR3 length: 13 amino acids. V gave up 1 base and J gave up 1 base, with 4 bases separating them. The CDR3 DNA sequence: TGTGCCAGCAGCTTAGGGCAGAACACTGAAGCTTTCTTT. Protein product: CASSLGQNTEAFF.

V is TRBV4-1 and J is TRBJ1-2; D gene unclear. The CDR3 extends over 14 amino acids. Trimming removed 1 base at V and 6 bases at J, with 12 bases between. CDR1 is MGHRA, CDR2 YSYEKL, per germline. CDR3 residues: CASSQVGRFDGYTF. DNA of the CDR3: TGCGCCAGCAGCCAAGTCGGTAGGTTTGATGGCTACACCTTC.

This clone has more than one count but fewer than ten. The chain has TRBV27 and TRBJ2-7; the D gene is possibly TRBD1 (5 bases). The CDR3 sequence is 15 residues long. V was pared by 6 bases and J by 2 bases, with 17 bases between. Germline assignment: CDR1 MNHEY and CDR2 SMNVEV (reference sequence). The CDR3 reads CASSTRQGSTYEQYF. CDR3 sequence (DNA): TGTGCCAGCAGCACCCGGCAGGGCTCAACCTACGAGCAGTACTTC.

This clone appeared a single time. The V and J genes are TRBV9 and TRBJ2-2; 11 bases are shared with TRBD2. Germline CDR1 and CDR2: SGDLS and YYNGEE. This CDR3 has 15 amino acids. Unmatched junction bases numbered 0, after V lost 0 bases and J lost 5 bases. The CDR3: CASSVGTSGTGELFF. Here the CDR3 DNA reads TGTGCCAGCAGCGTAGGGACTAGCGGGACCGGGGAGCTGTTTTTT.

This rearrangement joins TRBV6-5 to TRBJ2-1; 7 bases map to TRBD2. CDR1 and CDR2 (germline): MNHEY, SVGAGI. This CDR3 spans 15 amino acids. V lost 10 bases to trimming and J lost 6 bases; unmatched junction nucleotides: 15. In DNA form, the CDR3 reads TGTGCCATTCACCAGGGACTAAGGGCCCCCAATGAGCAGTTCTTC. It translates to CAIHQGLRAPNEQFF.

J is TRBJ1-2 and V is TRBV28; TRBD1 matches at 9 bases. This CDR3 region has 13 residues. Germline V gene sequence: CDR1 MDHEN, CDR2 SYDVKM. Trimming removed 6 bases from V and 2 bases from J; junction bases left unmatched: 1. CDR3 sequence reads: CASSGTGNYGYTF. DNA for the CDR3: TGTGCCAGCAGCGGGACAGGGAACTATGGCTACACCTTC.

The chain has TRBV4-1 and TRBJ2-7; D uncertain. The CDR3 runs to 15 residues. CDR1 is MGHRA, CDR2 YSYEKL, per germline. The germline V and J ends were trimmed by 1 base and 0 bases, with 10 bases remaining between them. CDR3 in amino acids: CASSQVSFSSYEQYF. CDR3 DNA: TGCGCCAGCAGCCAAGTGTCATTCTCCTCCTACGAGCAGTACTTC.

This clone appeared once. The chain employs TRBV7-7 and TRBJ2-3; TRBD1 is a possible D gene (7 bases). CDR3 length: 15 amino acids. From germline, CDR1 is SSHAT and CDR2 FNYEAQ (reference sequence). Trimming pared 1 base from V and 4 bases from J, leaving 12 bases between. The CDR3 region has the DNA TGTGCCAGCAGCTTAGGTACAGGGGAGGCAGATACGCAGTATTTT. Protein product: CASSLGTGEADTQYF.

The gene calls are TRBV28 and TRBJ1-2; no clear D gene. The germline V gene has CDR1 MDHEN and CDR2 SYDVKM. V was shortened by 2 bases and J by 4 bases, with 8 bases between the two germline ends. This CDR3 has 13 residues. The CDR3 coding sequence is TGTGCCAGCAGTTTAAAGGCAGCCTATGGCTACACCTTC. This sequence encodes CASSLKAAYGYTF.

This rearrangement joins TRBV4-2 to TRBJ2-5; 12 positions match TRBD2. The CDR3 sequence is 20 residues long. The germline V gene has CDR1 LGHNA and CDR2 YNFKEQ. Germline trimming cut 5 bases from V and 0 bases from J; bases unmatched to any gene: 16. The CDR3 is CASSKGLAGKSSRYQETQYF. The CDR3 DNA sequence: TGTGCCAGCAGCAAAGGACTAGCGGGAAAGTCTTCGCGGTACCAAGAGACCCAGTACTTC.

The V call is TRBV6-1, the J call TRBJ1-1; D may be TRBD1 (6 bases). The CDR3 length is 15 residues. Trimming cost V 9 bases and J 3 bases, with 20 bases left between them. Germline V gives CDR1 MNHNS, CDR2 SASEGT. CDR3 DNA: TGTGCCAGTGGGAACGGGGGCGCCAGCTACACTGAAGCTTTCTTT. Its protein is CASGNGGASYTEAFF.

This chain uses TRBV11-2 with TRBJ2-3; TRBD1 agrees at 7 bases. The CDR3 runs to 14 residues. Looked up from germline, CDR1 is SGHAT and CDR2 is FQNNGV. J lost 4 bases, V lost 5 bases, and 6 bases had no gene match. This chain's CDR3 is CASSPRDRADTQYF. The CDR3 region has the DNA TGTGCCAGCAGCCCCCGCGACAGGGCAGATACGCAGTATTTT. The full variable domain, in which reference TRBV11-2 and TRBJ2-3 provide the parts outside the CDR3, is EAGVAQSPRYKIIEKRQSVAFWCNPISGHATLYWYQQILGQGPKLLIQFQNNGVVDDSQLPKDRFSAERLKGVDSTLKIQPAKLEDSAVYLCASSPRDRADTQYFGPGTRLTVL.

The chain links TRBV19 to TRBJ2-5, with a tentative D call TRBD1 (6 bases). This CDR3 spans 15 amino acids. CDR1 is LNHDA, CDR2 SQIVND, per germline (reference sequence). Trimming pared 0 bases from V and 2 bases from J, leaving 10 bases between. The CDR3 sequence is CASSIDERGQETQYF. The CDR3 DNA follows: TGTGCCAGTAGTATAGATGAAAGGGGGCAAGAGACCCAGTACTTC.

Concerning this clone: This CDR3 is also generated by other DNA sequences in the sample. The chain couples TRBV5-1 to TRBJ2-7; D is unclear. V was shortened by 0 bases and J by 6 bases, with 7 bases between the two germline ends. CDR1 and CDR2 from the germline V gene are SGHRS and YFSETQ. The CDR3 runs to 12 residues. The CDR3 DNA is TGCGCCAGCAGCTTGGAGGGTGGCGAGCAGTACTTC. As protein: CASSLEGGEQYF. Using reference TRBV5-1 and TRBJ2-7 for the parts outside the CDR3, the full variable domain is KAGVTQTPRYLIKTRGQQVTLSCSPISGHRSVSWYQQTPGQGLQFLFEYFSETQRNKGNFPGRFSGRQFSNSRSEMNVSTLELGDSALYLCASSLEGGEQYFGPGTRLTVT.

Here the CDR3 DNA reads TGCGCCAGCAGGGTTCAGCCTGGGAATAACATTCAGTACTTC. The encoded protein is CASRVQPGNNIQYF. V gene TRBV4-1 combines with J gene TRBJ2-4; D is undetermined. Trimming removed 6 bases from V and 7 bases from J, with 16 bases in between. Germline values: CDR1 MGHRA, CDR2 YSYEKL. The CDR3 spans 14 residues.

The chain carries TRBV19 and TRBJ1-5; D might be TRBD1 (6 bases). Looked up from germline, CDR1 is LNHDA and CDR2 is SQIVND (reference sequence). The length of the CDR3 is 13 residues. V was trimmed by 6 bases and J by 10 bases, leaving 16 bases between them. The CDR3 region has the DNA TGTGCCAGTAGATTCGATACAGGGTACCCCCAGCATTTT. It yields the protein CASRFDTGYPQHF.

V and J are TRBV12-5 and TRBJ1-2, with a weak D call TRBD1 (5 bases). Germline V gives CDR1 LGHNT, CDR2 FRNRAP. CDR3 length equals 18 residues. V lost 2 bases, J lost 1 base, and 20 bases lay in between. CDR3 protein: CASGLLSGRPPLNYGYTF. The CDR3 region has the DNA TGTGCTAGTGGTTTGCTATCGGGACGGCCGCCCCTTAACTATGGCTACACCTTC.

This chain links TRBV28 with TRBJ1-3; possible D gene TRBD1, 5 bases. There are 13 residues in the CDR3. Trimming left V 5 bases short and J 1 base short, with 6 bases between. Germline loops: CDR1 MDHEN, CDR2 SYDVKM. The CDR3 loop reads CASSEGSGNTIYF. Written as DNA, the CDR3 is TGTGCCAGCAGTGAGGGGTCTGGAAACACCATATATTTT.

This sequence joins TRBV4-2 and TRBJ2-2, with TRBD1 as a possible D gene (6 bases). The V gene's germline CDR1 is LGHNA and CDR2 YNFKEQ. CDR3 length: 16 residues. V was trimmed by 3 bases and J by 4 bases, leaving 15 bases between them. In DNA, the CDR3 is TGTGCCAGCAGCCACCCAGCAGGACAGCCCACCGGGGAGCTGTTTTTT. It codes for CASSHPAGQPTGELFF.

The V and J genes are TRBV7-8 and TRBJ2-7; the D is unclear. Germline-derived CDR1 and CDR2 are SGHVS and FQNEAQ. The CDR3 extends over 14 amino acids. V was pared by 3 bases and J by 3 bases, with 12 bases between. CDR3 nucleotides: TGTGCCAGCAGCTTCGGACCTTTAGTCTACGAGCAGTACTTC. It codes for CASSFGPLVYEQYF.

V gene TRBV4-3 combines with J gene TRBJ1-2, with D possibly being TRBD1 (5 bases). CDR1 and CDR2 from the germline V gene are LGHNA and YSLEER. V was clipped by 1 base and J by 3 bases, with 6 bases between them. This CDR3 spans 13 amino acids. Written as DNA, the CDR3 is TGCGCCAGCAGCCAAGGCAGGGACTATGGCTACACCTTC. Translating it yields CASSQGRDYGYTF.

For the CDR3, the DNA is TGTGCCAGCAGTTTAGCGGGGGGGCCGAAATACGAGCAGTACTTC. It codes for CASSLAGGPKYEQYF. V and J are TRBV28 and TRBJ2-7; 9 bases map to TRBD2. Unmatched junction bases numbered 6, after V lost 2 bases and J lost 4 bases. In germline, CDR1 is MDHEN, CDR2 SYDVKM. The CDR3 is made up of 15 amino acids.

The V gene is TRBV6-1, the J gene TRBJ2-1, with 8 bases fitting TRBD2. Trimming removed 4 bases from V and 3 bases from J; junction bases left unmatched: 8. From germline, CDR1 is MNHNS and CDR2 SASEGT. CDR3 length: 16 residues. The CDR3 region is CASSAHSGVLYNEQFF. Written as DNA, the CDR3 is TGTGCCAGCAGTGCTCATAGCGGGGTCCTCTACAATGAGCAGTTCTTC.

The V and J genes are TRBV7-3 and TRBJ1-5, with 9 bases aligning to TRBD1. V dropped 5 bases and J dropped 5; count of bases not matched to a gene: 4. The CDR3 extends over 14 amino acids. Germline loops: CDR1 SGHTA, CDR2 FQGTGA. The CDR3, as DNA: TGTGCCAGCAGCCCTCGGACAGGGGATCAGCCCCAGCATTTT. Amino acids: CASSPRTGDQPQHF.

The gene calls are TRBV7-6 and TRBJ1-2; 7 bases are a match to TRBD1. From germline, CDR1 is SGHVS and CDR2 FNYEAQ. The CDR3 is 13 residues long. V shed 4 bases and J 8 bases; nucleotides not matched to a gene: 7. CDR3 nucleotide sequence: TGTGCCAGCAGCTCCGACAGGGAGGGCGGCTACACCTTC. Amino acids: CASSSDREGGYTF.

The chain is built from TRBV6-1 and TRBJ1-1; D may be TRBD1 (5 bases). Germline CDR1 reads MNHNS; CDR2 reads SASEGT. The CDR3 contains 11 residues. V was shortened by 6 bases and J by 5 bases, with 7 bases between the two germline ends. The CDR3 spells CASRQGTEAFF. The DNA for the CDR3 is TGTGCCAGCAGGCAGGGTACTGAAGCTTTCTTT.

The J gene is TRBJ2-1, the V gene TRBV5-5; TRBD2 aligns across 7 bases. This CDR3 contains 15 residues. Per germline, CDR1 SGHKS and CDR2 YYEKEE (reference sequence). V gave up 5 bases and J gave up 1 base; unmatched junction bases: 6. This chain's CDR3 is CASSSVGGSYNEQFF. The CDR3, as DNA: TGTGCCAGCAGTTCTGTCGGGGGGTCCTACAATGAGCAGTTCTTC.

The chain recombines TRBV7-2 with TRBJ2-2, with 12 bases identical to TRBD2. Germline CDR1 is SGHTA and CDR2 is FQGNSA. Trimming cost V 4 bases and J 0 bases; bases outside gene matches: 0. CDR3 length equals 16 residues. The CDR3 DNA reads TGTGCCAGCAGCTGGACTAGCGGGGCGAACACCGGGGAGCTGTTTTTT. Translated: CASSWTSGANTGELFF.